The 12 T cell receptor beta chains below all came from one sample that was sequenced in a study of blood T cells in healthy people across ages. A second PCR, run for roughly 7 to 11 cycles, used a sample-barcoded 5' primer plus a J-beta primer mix. Each CDR3 protein is one row after TCRdb ran MiXCR on the 5' RACE reads. The data show around 1.7 million distinct CDR3 sequences, 28% seen once. Sequences were obtained from blood. The receptors here all came from a woman younger than 45 in good health.

The chain carries TRBV4-1 and TRBJ2-7; 9 bases fit TRBD1. V dropped 1 base and J dropped 2; count of bases not matched to a gene: 12. The CDR3 is 18 amino acids. From germline, CDR1 is MGHRA and CDR2 YSYEKL. CDR3 sequence (DNA): TGCGCCAGCAGCCAAGCCCGAAGGGGACAGGGCCTGACCTACGAGCAGTACTTC. Residues: CASSQARRGQGLTYEQYF.

The chain links TRBV7-9 to TRBJ2-4; 10 bases fit TRBD2. Germline V gives CDR1 SEHNR, CDR2 FQNEAQ (reference sequence). The CDR3 has 15 residues. V lost 5 bases, J lost 6 bases, and 7 bases stayed unmatched. The CDR3 DNA reads TGTGCCAGCAGCGGGGGGGCTAGCGGGAGAAACATTCAGTACTTC. Its protein is CASSGGASGRNIQYF. The full variable domain, completed using reference TRBV7-9 and TRBJ2-4, is DTGVSQNPRHKITKRGQNVTFRCDPISEHNRLYWYRQTLGQGPEFLTYFQNEAQLEKSRLLSDRFSAERPKGSFSTLEIQRTEQGDSAMYLCASSGGASGRNIQYFGAGTRLSVL.

This clonotype has more than one count but fewer than ten. The chain employs TRBV7-8 and TRBJ2-3; a possible D gene is TRBD2 (6 bases). V was cut by 2 bases and J by 2 bases, with 17 bases left in between. The CDR3 covers 17 residues. Germline CDR1 is SGHVS and CDR2 is FQNEAQ. The CDR3 loop is CASSLFLGRGNTDTQYF. The CDR3 coding sequence is TGTGCCAGCAGCTTATTCTTGGGTCGGGGGAACACAGATACGCAGTATTTT.

In its sample, this clonotype was seen many times. The chain uses TRBV28 and TRBJ2-7, with D possibly matching TRBD2 (5 bases). Trimming removed 6 bases from V and 0 bases from J, with 9 bases in between. The CDR3 runs 13 residues. In germline, CDR1 is MDHEN, CDR2 SYDVKM. Here the CDR3 DNA reads TGTGCCAGCAGCGGGGAGAGCTCCTACGAGCAGTACTTC. Translated, it gives CASSGESSYEQYF.

This clonotype has more than one count but fewer than ten. The CDR3 nucleotides read TGTGCCAGCAGCCACGTGCCCGGGGAGCTGTTTTTT. This encodes CASSHVPGELFF. The chain employs TRBV3-1 and TRBJ2-2; D uncertain. Germline CDR1 reads LGHDT; CDR2 reads YNNKEL (reference sequence). The length of the CDR3 is 12 residues. The V gene lost 3 bases and the J gene lost 6 bases, with 5 bases spanning the gap.

This clonotype was detected many times. The chain joins TRBV5-1 to TRBJ2-7; the match to TRBD2 covers 7 bases. The V segment lost 1 base and the J segment 5 bases; nucleotides outside the gene matches: 12. This CDR3 is built from 16 residues. Germline V gives CDR1 SGHRS, CDR2 YFSETQ. The DNA of the CDR3 is TGCGCCAGCAGCTTGCGCGGGGGAGTCGCCGCGGACGAGCAGTACTTC. Amino acids: CASSLRGGVAADEQYF.

V and J are TRBV15 and TRBJ1-3; the D gene is possibly TRBD1 (5 bases). The CDR3 loop spans 16 amino acids. The germline gives CDR1 LNHNV, CDR2 YYDKDF (reference sequence). Trimming shortened V by 0 bases and J by 0 bases, and 9 bases separated the two germline ends. CDR3 bases: TGTGCCACCAGCAGAGACCTTGGGGCCTCTGGAAACACCATATATTTT. Its protein product is CATSRDLGASGNTIYF.

About this clonotype itself: Its ends do not fully match the called genes, so a read error is possible. The chain uses TRBV28 and TRBJ1-5; 9 nucleotides agree with TRBD1. The CDR3 spans 22 residues. Germline CDR1 is MDHEN and CDR2 is SYDVKM. The CDR3 DNA follows: TGTGCCAGCAGTGTGAAACTCTCGGGGGACAGGGAACTAATGTTTAGCAGTCAGCCCCAGCATTTT. It translates to CASSVKLSGDRELMFSSQPQHF.

The table lists this clonotype with a few counts. The chain couples TRBV5-1 to TRBJ2-3; D perhaps matches TRBD2 (5 bases). CDR3 size: 14 residues. In germline, CDR1 is SGHRS, CDR2 YFSETQ. Trimming left V 3 bases short and J 0 bases short, with 8 bases between. The CDR3 coding sequence is TGCGCCAGCAGCTCTCAGCGGAGCACAGATACGCAGTATTTT. It is translated as CASSSQRSTDTQYF.

This clonotype has a handful of counts. The genes are TRBV7-2 and TRBJ1-1, with D maybe TRBD1 (5 bases). The CDR3 is made up of 16 amino acids. Germline CDR1 SGHTA, CDR2 FQGNSA. The V gene lost 4 bases and the J gene lost 4 bases, with 19 bases spanning the gap. DNA for the CDR3: TGTGCCAGCAGCTACTTAGTGGGACCGGGTGGCACTGAAGCTTTCTTT. Encoded protein: CASSYLVGPGGTEAFF.

The gene calls are TRBV20-1 and TRBJ1-2; D remains ambiguous. Trimming stripped 6 bases from V and 8 bases from J, with 13 bases between. CDR3 length: 11 amino acids. CDR1 is DFQATT, CDR2 SNEGSKA, per germline (reference sequence). CDR3 sequence reads: CSAFGEVGYTF. CDR3 sequence (DNA): TGCAGTGCCTTTGGGGAGGTCGGCTACACCTTC.

V usage is TRBV29-1 and J usage is TRBJ1-5; maybe TRBD1 (6 bases). Germline CDR1 is SQVTM and CDR2 is ANQGSEA. This CDR3 spans 13 amino acids. With 4 bases removed from V and 7 bases from J, the gap between germline ends came to 14 bases. This chain's CDR3 is CSVVGGGGQPQHF. CDR3 coding DNA: TGCAGCGTTGTAGGGGGTGGCGGCCAGCCCCAGCATTTT.